The clone carrying this T cell receptor beta chain was recorded many times. V lost 2 bases to trimming and J lost 1 base; unmatched junction nucleotides: 8. Germline CDR1 is SQVTM and CDR2 is ANQGSEA. The CDR3 runs 16 residues. TCRdb re-analyzed the PCR reads through MiXCR. The table records about 15,000 clones, 25% to 35% of them present only once. These data belong to a study of metastatic and nonmetastatic thyroid tumors. Patients underwent thyroid surgery, and none had received any treatment before it. The source is a male donor with papillary thyroid cancer or a benign thyroid nodule (not recorded which). Some clones in this sample may be carry-over from other donors' samples. This rearrangement joins TRBV29-1 to TRBJ2-3; 8 nucleotides match TRBD1. Sequenced material: tumor tissue. CDR3 bases: TGCAGCGTTGAAACCCCGACAGGGGAGGGCACAGATACGCAGTATTTT. Protein sequence: CSVETPTGEGTDTQYF.